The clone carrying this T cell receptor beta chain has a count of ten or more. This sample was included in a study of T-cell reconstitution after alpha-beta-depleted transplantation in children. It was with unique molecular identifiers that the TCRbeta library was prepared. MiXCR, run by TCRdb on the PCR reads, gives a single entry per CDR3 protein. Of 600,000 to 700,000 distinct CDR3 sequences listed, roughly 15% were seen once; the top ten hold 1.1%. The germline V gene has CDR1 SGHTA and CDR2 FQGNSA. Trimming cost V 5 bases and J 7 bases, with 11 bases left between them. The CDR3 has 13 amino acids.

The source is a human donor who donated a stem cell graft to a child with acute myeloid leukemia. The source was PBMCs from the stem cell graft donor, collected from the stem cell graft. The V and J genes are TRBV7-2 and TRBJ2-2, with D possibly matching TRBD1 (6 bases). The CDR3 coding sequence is TGTGCCAGCAGCCCACAGGGAGTCGGGGAGCTGTTTTTT. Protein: CASSPQGVGELFF.